The next 22 T cell receptor beta chains were all read from a single sample in a study of OX40 agonist ivuxolimab in advanced cancers. Here immunoSEQ multiplex PCR was the method, and the copy in TCRdb shows in-frame clones only, minus some. The sample shows around 95,000 clones, about 91% of them seen only once. Sample: CD4+ or CD8+ T cells sorted from blood, taken in a trial of the OX40 agonist ivuxolimab. The receptors stem from an adult with an advanced solid tumor such as melanoma, head and neck, liver or kidney cancer.

This chain joins TRBV28 and TRBJ1-2; 7 positions agree with TRBD1. This CDR3 contains 14 residues. From germline, CDR1 is MDHEN and CDR2 SYDVKM. Trimming cost V 6 bases and J 4 bases; bases outside gene matches: 8. In DNA, the CDR3 is TGTGCCAGCAGCATACAACAGGGGAGCTATGGCTACACCTTC. Its translation: CASSIQQGSYGYTF.

This chain joins TRBV4-2 and TRBJ1-2; 7 nucleotides agree with TRBD1. This CDR3 comprises 16 residues. The V gene's germline CDR1 is LGHNA and CDR2 YNFKEQ. J lost 2 bases, V lost 0 bases, and 6 bases had no gene match. The DNA for the CDR3 is TGTGCCAGCAGCCAAGATAGACAGGGTCTCAACTATGGCTACACCTTC. This encodes CASSQDRQGLNYGYTF.

This sequence joins TRBV4-2 and TRBJ1-2, with TRBD1 matching 8 bases. After removal of 0 bases from V and 4 bases from J, the junction contained 13 bases not matched to a gene. Germline CDR1 is LGHNA and CDR2 is YNFKEQ. The CDR3 spans 18 residues. The CDR3 coding sequence is TGTGCCAGCAGCCAAGATAAACCCCAGGGGGCGCGGATCTATGGCTACACCTTC. This sequence encodes CASSQDKPQGARIYGYTF.

This clone was recorded only once. The genes are TRBV7-9 and TRBJ2-7; 9 nucleotides match TRBD1. Germline V gene data show CDR1 as SEHNR and CDR2 as FQNEAQ (reference sequence). CDR3 length: 14 residues. V lost 2 bases to trimming and J lost 4 bases; unmatched junction nucleotides: 3. CDR3 in DNA: TGTGCCAGCAGCTTAATGACAGGGGGGTACGAGCAGTACTTC. As protein: CASSLMTGGYEQYF.

The chain couples TRBV28 to TRBJ2-1, with D unclear. Between the trimmed V and J ends, which lost 3 bases and 13 bases, there was a span of 16 bases. The CDR3 runs 13 residues. The germline gives CDR1 MDHEN, CDR2 SYDVKM. DNA for the CDR3: TGTGCCAGCAGTTTCGGAATAGCAGTCCAACAGTTCTTC. Encoded protein: CASSFGIAVQQFF.

This chain links TRBV7-2 with TRBJ2-2; no clear D gene. This CDR3 is built from 15 residues. Germline CDR1 SGHTA, CDR2 FQGNSA. Trimming shortened V by 0 bases and J by 4 bases, and 9 bases separated the two germline ends. This CDR3 is CASSLAERSTGELFF. DNA of the CDR3: TGTGCCAGCAGCTTAGCCGAGAGGAGCACCGGGGAGCTGTTTTTT.

V gene TRBV10-3 combines with J gene TRBJ1-2; D may be TRBD1 (6 bases). The CDR3 has 14 amino acids. With 6 bases removed from V and 3 bases from J, the gap between germline ends came to 14 bases. Germline lookup yields CDR1 ENHRY and CDR2 SYGVKD. The CDR3 DNA is TGTGCCATCAGCCCCGGACAGTTCGACTATGGCTACACCTTC. Translated: CAISPGQFDYGYTF.

The chain carries TRBV15 and TRBJ2-2, with 8 bases matching TRBD2. J lost 2 bases, V lost 2 bases, and 4 bases had no gene match. The CDR3 totals 16 residues. Germline CDR1 LNHNV, CDR2 YYDKDF (reference sequence). CDR3 amino acids: CATSRLGTRNTGELFF. CDR3 coding DNA: TGTGCCACCAGCAGACTCGGGACTAGAAACACCGGGGAGCTGTTTTTT.

This chain connects TRBV2 to TRBJ2-5; D tentatively fits TRBD1 or TRBD2 (7 bases each). The length of the CDR3 is 15 residues. Germline assignment: CDR1 SNHLY and CDR2 FYNNEI. V lost 6 bases, J lost 5 bases, and 19 bases lay in between. DNA of the CDR3: TGTGCCAGCAGCGGATCGACAGGGCGGGGGGAGACCCAGTACTTC. It specifies CASSGSTGRGETQYF.

This chain joins TRBV5-6 and TRBJ1-1; 9 bases match TRBD1. After removal of 2 bases from V and 3 bases from J, the junction contained 5 bases not matched to a gene. Looked up from germline, CDR1 is SGHDT and CDR2 is YYEEEE. CDR3 size: 15 residues. Written as DNA, the CDR3 is TGTGCCAGCAGCTTCCAACAGGGGGCGGACACTGAAGCTTTCTTT. This gives the protein CASSFQQGADTEAFF.

The gene calls are TRBV27 and TRBJ2-2; 12 bases fit TRBD2. The CDR3 spans 19 residues. CDR1 and CDR2 from the germline V gene are MNHEY and SMNVEV (reference sequence). After removal of 3 bases from V and 3 bases from J, the junction contained 11 bases not matched to a gene. The CDR3 DNA reads TGTGCCAGCAGTTTCCGCGCATCTGGACTAGCGGGGTACACCGGGGAGCTGTTTTTT. Protein sequence: CASSFRASGLAGYTGELFF.

This chain uses TRBV7-3 with TRBJ2-2; no firm D call. There are 13 residues in the CDR3. Germline V gene lookup returns CDR1 SGHTA and CDR2 FQGTGA. V lost 0 bases to trimming and J lost 5 bases, with 4 bases between them. CDR3: CASSLTATGELFF. The CDR3 DNA reads TGTGCCAGCAGCTTAACAGCGACCGGGGAGCTGTTTTTT.

J is TRBJ1-3 and V is TRBV6-5, with D perhaps matching TRBD1 (6 bases). This CDR3 region has 14 residues. Germline V lookup: CDR1 MNHEY, CDR2 SVGAGI. The ends were cut back, 2 bases at V and 3 bases at J, with 8 bases in the middle. CDR3: CASSYARGGNTIYF. DNA of the CDR3: TGTGCCAGCAGTTACGCCAGGGGTGGAAACACCATATATTTT.

The chain combines TRBV28 with TRBJ2-5; D unresolved. The CDR3 runs 14 residues. Germline V gene lookup returns CDR1 MDHEN and CDR2 SYDVKM. Between the trimmed V and J ends, which lost 5 bases and 5 bases, there was a span of 15 bases. The CDR3 region is CASSRQDPGETQYF. The CDR3 nucleotides read TGTGCCAGCAGTCGGCAGGACCCCGGGGAGACCCAGTACTTC. The variable domain in full, completed from reference TRBV28 and TRBJ2-5, reads DVKVTQSSRYLVKRTGEKVFLECVQDMDHENMFWYRQDPGLGLRLIYFSYDVKMKEKGDIPEGYSVSREKKERFSLILESASTNQTSMYLCASSRQDPGETQYFGPGTRLLVL.

This chain joins TRBV19 and TRBJ2-7; no definite D call. This CDR3 spans 12 amino acids. Germline-derived CDR1 and CDR2 are LNHDA and SQIVND (reference sequence). Trimming left V 4 bases short and J 3 bases short, with 7 bases between. CDR3 sequence reads: CASSNRNYEQYF. CDR3 nucleotides: TGTGCCAGTAGTAACAGAAACTACGAGCAGTACTTC.

V usage is TRBV15 and J usage is TRBJ1-2; 8 nucleotides agree with TRBD1. The CDR3 has 15 residues. Germline values: CDR1 LNHNV, CDR2 YYDKDF (reference sequence). V was pared by 4 bases and J by 5 bases, with 9 bases of the junction left unmatched. For the CDR3, the DNA is TGTGCCACCAGCACAGGGGGCAGGGGGCGTTATGGCTACACCTTC. Translated: CATSTGGRGRYGYTF.

This clone was recorded only once. The rearrangement joins TRBV9 to TRBJ2-7, with D perhaps matching TRBD2 (6 bases). With 4 bases removed from V and 4 bases from J, the gap between germline ends came to 12 bases. The CDR3 contains 13 residues. In germline, CDR1 is SGDLS, CDR2 YYNGEE. CDR3 residues: CASSRLGGYEQYF. CDR3 DNA sequence: TGTGCCAGCAGCCGACTTGGGGGGTACGAGCAGTACTTC.

This clone has just one count. The gene calls are TRBV25-1 and TRBJ2-2; D not resolved. The CDR3 spans 14 residues. Germline CDR1 MGHDK, CDR2 SYGVNS. Trimming shortened V by 7 bases and J by 0 bases, and 9 bases separated the two germline ends. CDR3 DNA: TGTGCCAGCATGGGCGCGTCGAACACCGGGGAGCTGTTTTTT. Translated: CASMGASNTGELFF.

The rearrangement joins TRBV14 to TRBJ1-1; D gene ambiguous. V was shortened by 2 bases and J by 1 base, with 20 bases between the two germline ends. From germline, CDR1 is SGHDN and CDR2 FVKESK. CDR3 length equals 18 residues. The CDR3 coding sequence is TGTGCCAGCAGCCAACCGGACCCATATTTGGCCAGGAACACTGAAGCTTTCTTT. This translates into CASSQPDPYLARNTEAFF.

Only one count was recorded for this clone. This chain joins TRBV18 and TRBJ2-7; TRBD1 or TRBD2 may be the D gene (5 bases each). This CDR3 comprises 18 residues. Trimming cost V 5 bases and J 3 bases, with 26 bases left between them. Per germline, CDR1 KGHSH and CDR2 LQKENI. DNA of the CDR3: TGTGCCAGCTCAACATACGGGGCCAGAAGTCCCAGGGTCTACGAGCAGTACTTC. This sequence encodes CASSTYGARSPRVYEQYF.

This clone has just one count. The chain employs TRBV2 and TRBJ1-1; no clear D gene. The CDR3 totals 13 residues. Looked up from germline, CDR1 is SNHLY and CDR2 is FYNNEI. V gave up 3 bases and J gave up 4 bases, with 9 bases separating them. CDR3 bases: TGTGCCAGCAGTGAGTGGGAACGCACTGAAGCTTTCTTT. As protein: CASSEWERTEAFF. Full variable domain (missing parts from reference TRBV2 and TRBJ1-1): EPEVTQTPSHQVTQMGQEVILRCVPISNHLYFYWYRQILGQKVEFLVSFYNNEISEKSEIFDDQFSVERPDGSNFTLKIRSTKLEDSAMYFCASSEWERTEAFFGQGTRLTVV.

The V and J genes are TRBV6-1 and TRBJ1-2; no clear D gene. Germline V lookup: CDR1 MNHNS, CDR2 SASEGT. The ends were cut back, 6 bases at V and 8 bases at J, with 13 bases in the middle. The CDR3 runs to 12 residues. CDR3 protein: CASSDRAYGYTF. In DNA, the CDR3 is TGTGCCAGCAGCGACCGGGCTTACGGCTACACCTTC.